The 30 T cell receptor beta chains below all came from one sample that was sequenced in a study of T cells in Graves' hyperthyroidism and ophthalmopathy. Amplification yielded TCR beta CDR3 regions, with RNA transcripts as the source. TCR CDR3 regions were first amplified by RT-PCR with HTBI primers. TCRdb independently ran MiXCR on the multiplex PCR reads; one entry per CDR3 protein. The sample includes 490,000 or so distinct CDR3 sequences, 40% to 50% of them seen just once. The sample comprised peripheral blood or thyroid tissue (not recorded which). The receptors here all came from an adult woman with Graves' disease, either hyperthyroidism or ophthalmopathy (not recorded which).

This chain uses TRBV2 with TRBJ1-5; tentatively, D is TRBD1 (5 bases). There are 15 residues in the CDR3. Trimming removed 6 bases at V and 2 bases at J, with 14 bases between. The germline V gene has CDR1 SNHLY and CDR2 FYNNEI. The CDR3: CASSYGHQGNQPQHF. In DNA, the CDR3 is TGTGCCAGCAGCTATGGACACCAAGGCAATCAGCCCCAGCATTTT.

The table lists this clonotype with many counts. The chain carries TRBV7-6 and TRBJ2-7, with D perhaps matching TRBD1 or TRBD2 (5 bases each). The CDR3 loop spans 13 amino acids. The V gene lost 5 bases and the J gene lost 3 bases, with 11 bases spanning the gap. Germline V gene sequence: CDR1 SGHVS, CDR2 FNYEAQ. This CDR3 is CASSPGPNYEQYF. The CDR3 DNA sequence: TGTGCCAGCAGCCCGGGGCCTAACTACGAGCAGTACTTC. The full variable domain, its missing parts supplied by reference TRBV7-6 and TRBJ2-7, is GAGVSQSPRYKVTKRGQDVALRCDPISGHVSLYWYRQALGQGPEFLTYFNYEAQQDKSGLPNDRFSAERPEGSISTLTIQRTEQRDSAMYRCASSPGPNYEQYFGPGTRLTVT.

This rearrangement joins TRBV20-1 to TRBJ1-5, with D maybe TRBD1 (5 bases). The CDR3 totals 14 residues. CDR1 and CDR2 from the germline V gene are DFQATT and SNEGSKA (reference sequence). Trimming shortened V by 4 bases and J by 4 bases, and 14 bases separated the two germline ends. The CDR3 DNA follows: TGCAGTGCTAATAGCGGGACGGCTAATCAGCCCCAGCATTTT. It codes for CSANSGTANQPQHF.

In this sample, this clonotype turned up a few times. The CDR3 spells CATSTGTGFPYSGNTIYF. The CDR3 nucleotides read TGTGCCACCAGTACCGGGACAGGGTTTCCCTACTCTGGAAACACCATATATTTT. The chain has TRBV15 and TRBJ1-3; 9 bases align to TRBD1. This CDR3 is built from 18 residues. Germline-derived CDR1 and CDR2 are LNHNV and YYDKDF (reference sequence). J lost 0 bases, V lost 6 bases, and 12 bases had no gene match.

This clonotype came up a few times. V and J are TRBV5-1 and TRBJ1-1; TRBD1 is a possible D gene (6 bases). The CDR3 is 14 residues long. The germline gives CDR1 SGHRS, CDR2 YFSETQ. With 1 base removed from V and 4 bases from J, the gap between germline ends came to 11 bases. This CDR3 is CASSLRGARTEAFF. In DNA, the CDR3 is TGCGCCAGCAGCTTGCGGGGGGCTCGCACTGAAGCTTTCTTT.

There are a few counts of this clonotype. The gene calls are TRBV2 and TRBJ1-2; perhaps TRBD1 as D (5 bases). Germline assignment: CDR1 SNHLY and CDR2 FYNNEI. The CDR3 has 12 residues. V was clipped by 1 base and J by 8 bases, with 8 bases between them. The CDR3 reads CASSEGGDGYTF. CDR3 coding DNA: TGTGCCAGCAGTGAAGGGGGCGACGGCTACACCTTC.

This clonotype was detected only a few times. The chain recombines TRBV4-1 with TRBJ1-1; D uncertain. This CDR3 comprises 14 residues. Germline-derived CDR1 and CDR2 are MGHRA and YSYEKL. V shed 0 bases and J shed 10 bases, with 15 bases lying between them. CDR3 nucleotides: TGCGCCAGCAGCCAAGATCTGGCAGCAAAAGGAGCTTTCTTT. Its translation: CASSQDLAAKGAFF.

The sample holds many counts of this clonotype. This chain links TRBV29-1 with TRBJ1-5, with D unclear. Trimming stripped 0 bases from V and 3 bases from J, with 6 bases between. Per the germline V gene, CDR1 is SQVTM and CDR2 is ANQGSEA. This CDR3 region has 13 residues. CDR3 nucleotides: TGCAGCGTTGAAGAACAGCCCAATCAGCCCCAGCATTTT. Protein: CSVEEQPNQPQHF. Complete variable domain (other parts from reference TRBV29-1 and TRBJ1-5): SAVISQKPSRDICQRGTSLTIQCQVDSQVTMMFWYRQQPGQSLTLIATANQGSEATYESGFVIDKFPISRPNLTFSTLTVSNMSPEDSSIYLCSVEEQPNQPQHFGDGTRLSIL.

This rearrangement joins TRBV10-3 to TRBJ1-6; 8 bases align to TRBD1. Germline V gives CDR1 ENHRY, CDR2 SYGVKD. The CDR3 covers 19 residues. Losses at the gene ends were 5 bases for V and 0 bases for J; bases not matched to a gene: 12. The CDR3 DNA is TGTGCCATCAGTAGACAGGGGAGACCAACGAGCTCCTATAATTCACCCCTCCACTTT. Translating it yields CAISRQGRPTSSYNSPLHF.

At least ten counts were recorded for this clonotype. The CDR3 loop reads CASSEAAVGEQYF. In DNA form, the CDR3 reads TGTGCCAGCAGTGAAGCGGCTGTGGGCGAGCAGTACTTC. This chain uses TRBV2 with TRBJ2-7; D is ambiguous. Looked up from germline, CDR1 is SNHLY and CDR2 is FYNNEI. The V end was cut by 0 bases, the J end by 6 bases, with 9 bases between. This CDR3 comprises 13 residues. The complete variable domain, with remaining parts taken from reference TRBV2 and TRBJ2-7, reads EPEVTQTPSHQVTQMGQEVILRCVPISNHLYFYWYRQILGQKVEFLVSFYNNEISEKSEIFDDQFSVERPDGSNFTLKIRSTKLEDSAMYFCASSEAAVGEQYFGPGTRLTVT.

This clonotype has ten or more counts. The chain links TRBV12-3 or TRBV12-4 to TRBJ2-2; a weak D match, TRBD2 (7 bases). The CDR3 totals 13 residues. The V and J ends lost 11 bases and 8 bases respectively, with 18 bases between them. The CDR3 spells CASGQRDVGELFF. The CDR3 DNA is TGTGCCTCCGGACAGCGGGACGTTGGGGAGCTGTTTTTT.

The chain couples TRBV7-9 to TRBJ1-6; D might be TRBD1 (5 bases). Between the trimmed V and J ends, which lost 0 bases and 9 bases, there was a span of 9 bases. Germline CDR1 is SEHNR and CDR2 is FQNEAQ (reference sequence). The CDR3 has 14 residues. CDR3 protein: CASSLAFGGSPLHF. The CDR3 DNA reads TGTGCCAGCAGCTTAGCTTTTGGGGGTTCACCCCTCCACTTT.

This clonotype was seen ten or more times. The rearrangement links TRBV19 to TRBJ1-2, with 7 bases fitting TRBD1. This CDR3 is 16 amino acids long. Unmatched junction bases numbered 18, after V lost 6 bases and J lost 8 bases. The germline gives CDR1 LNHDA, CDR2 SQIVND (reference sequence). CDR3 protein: CASRPKGPRQGGGYTF. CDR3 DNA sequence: TGTGCCAGTAGACCAAAGGGCCCCCGACAGGGAGGAGGCTACACCTTC.

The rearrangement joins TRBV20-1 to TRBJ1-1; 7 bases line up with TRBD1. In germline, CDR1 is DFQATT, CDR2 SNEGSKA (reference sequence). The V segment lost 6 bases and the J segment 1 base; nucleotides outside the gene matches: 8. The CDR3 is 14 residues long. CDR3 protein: CSAEYRQGNTEAFF. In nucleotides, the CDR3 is TGCAGTGCCGAGTATCGACAGGGGAACACTGAAGCTTTCTTT.

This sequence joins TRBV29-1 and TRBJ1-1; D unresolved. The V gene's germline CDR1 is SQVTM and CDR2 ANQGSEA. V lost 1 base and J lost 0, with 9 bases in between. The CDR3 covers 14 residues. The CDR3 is CSVEGGSVNTEAFF. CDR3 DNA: TGCAGCGTTGAAGGGGGTTCGGTGAACACTGAAGCTTTCTTT.

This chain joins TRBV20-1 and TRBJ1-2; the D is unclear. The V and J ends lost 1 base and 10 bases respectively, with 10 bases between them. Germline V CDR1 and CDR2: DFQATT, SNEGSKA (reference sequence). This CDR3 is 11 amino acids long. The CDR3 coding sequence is TGCAGTGCTAGAGGTCGATTGGACTACACCTTC. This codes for CSARGRLDYTF.

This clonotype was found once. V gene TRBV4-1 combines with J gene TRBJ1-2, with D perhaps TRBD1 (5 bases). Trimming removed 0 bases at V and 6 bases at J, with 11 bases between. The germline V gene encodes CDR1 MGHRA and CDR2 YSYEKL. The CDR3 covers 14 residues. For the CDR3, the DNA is TGCGCCAGCAGCCAAGAGGGGGGGATCGATGGCTACACCTTC. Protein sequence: CASSQEGGIDGYTF.

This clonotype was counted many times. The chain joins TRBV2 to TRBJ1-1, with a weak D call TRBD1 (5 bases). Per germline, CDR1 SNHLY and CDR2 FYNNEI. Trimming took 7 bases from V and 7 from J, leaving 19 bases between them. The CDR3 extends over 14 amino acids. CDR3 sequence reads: CASKGVIVGSEAFF. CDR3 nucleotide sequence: TGTGCCAGCAAAGGGGTGATCGTTGGTAGTGAAGCTTTCTTT.

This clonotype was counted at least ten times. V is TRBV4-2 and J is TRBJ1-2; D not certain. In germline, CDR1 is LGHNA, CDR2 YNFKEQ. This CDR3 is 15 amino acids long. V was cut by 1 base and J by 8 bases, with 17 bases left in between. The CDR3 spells CASSQAVARTEGYTF. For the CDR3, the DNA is TGTGCCAGCAGCCAAGCAGTAGCCCGGACGGAGGGCTACACCTTC.

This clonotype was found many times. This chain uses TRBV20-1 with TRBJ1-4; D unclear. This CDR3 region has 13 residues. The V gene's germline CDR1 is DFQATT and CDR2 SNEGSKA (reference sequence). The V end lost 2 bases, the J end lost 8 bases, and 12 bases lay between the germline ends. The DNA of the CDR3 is TGCAGTGCTAGATCCGGGATCGAAGAAAAACTGTTTTTT. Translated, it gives CSARSGIEEKLFF.

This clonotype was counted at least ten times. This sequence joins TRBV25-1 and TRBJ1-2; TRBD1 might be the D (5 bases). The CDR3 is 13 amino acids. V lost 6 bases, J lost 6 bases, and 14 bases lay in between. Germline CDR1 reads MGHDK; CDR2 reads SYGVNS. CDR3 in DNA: TGTGCCAGCAGCCCAGGGCACTACCATGGCTACACCTTC. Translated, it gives CASSPGHYHGYTF.

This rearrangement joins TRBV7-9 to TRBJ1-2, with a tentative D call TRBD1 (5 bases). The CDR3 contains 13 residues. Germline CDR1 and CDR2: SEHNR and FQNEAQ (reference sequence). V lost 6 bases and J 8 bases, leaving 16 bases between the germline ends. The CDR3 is CASRGSGTQGYTF. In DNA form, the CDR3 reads TGTGCCAGCAGGGGTTCCGGGACTCAGGGCTACACCTTC.

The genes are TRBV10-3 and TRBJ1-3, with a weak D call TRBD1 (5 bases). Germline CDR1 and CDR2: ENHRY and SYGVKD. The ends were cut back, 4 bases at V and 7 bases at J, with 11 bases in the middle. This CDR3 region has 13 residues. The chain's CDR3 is CAISASGTNTIYF. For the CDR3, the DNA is TGTGCCATCAGTGCCTCCGGGACTAACACCATATATTTT.

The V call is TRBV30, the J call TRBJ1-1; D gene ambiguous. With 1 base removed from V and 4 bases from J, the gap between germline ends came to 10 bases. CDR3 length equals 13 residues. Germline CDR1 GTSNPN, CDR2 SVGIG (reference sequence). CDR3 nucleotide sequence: TGTGCCTGGAGTGCCCTAGAGAGCACTGAAGCTTTCTTT. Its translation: CAWSALESTEAFF.

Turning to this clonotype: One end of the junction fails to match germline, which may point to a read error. CDR3 region: CAIRRDRRYTDAQYF. DNA of the CDR3: TGTGCCATCAGGAGGGACAGGCGCTACACAGATGCGCAGTATTTT. The rearrangement uses TRBV10-3 and TRBJ2-3; 8 bases fit TRBD1. From germline, CDR1 is ENHRY and CDR2 SYGVKD. This CDR3 spans 15 amino acids.

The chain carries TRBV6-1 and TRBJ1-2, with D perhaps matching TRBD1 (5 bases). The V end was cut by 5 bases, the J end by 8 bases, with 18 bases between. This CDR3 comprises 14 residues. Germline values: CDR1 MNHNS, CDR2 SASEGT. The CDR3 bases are TGTGCCAGCAGTACTGGGACTCCGGCCGGGGGCTACACCTTC. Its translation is CASSTGTPAGGYTF.

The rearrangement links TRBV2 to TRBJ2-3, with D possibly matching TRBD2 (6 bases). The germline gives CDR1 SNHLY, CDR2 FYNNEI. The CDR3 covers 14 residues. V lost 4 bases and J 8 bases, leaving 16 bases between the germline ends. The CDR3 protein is CASSGEARQSTQYF. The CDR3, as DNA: TGTGCCAGCAGTGGGGAGGCTAGACAGTCTACGCAGTATTTT. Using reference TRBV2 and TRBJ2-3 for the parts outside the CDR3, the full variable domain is EPEVTQTPSHQVTQMGQEVILRCVPISNHLYFYWYRQILGQKVEFLVSFYNNEISEKSEIFDDQFSVERPDGSNFTLKIRSTKLEDSAMYFCASSGEARQSTQYFGPGTRLTVL.

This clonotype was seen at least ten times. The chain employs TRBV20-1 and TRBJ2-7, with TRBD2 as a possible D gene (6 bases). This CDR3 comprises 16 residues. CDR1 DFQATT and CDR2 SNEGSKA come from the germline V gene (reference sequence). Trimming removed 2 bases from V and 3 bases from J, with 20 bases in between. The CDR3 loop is CSARLHNAGLSYEQYF. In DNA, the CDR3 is TGCAGTGCTAGATTACACAACGCGGGACTCAGCTACGAGCAGTACTTC.

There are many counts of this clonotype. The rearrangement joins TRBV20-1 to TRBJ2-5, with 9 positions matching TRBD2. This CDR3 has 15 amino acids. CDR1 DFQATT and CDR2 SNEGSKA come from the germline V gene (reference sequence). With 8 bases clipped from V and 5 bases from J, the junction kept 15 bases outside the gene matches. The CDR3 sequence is CSRERLAEGGETQYF. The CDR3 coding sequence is TGCAGTAGGGAGAGACTAGCGGAAGGGGGGGAGACCCAGTACTTC.

The CDR3 protein is CSAVSTGANTEAFF. The CDR3 DNA follows: TGCAGTGCTGTCTCGACAGGGGCGAACACTGAAGCTTTCTTT. This chain links TRBV20-1 with TRBJ1-1; 8 bases map to TRBD1. V was pared by 5 bases and J by 1 base, with 6 bases of the junction left unmatched. The CDR3 has 14 residues. The V gene's germline CDR1 is DFQATT and CDR2 SNEGSKA (reference sequence).